Following are 5 T cell receptor beta chains from one sample sequenced in a study of blood T cell repertoires in COVID-19. Profiling relied on immunoSEQ multiplex PCR, and the TCRdb table lists in-frame clones only, not all of them. The sample lists tens of thousands of clones, approximately 90% occurring once. Sample: peripheral blood. Source of these receptors: a human donor in a cohort sampled during active COVID-19.

The chain carries TRBV6-6 and TRBJ2-3, with D perhaps TRBD2 (6 bases). Germline loops: CDR1 MNHNY, CDR2 SVGAGI (reference sequence). V was pared by 5 bases and J by 6 bases, with 15 bases between. The CDR3 sequence is 14 residues long. CDR3 in amino acids: CASSPRGSGDTQYF. CDR3 coding DNA: TGTGCCAGCAGTCCACGGGGGTCGGGGGATACGCAGTATTTT.

V gene TRBV6-2 or TRBV6-3 combines with J gene TRBJ2-1; 10 bases fit TRBD2. There are 16 residues in the CDR3. J was trimmed by 5 bases and V by 4 bases; bases with no gene match: 8. Germline values: CDR1 MNHEY, CDR2 SVGEGT. The CDR3 coding sequence is TGTGCCAGCAGTTCCCCCCCGGGACTAGCGAACAATGAGCAGTTCTTC. Translation: CASSSPPGLANNEQFF.

The chain uses TRBV6-5 and TRBJ1-2; 9 positions agree with TRBD1. V lost 4 bases and J lost 4; bases outside the gene matches: 4. This CDR3 spans 14 amino acids. Germline CDR1 and CDR2: MNHEY and SVGAGI. CDR3 region: CASSFTGGGYGYTF. The CDR3 nucleotides read TGTGCCAGCAGTTTTACAGGGGGCGGCTATGGCTACACCTTC.

The V gene is TRBV9, the J gene TRBJ2-3; D might be TRBD2 (5 bases). Between the trimmed V and J ends, which lost 0 bases and 2 bases, there was a span of 10 bases. The germline CDR1 and CDR2 sequences are SGDLS and YYNGEE. The CDR3 sequence is 15 residues long. The CDR3 DNA reads as TGTGCCAGCAGCGTAGAAGGAGGACTCACAGATACGCAGTATTTT. Its protein is CASSVEGGLTDTQYF.

This clone has just one count. This chain joins TRBV3-1 (or the pseudogene TRBV3-2) and TRBJ2-3; TRBD2 matches at 11 bases. V was clipped by 4 bases and J by 3 bases; unmatched bases: 3. The CDR3 totals 15 residues. Germline loops: CDR1 LGHDT, CDR2 YNNKEL (reference sequence). CDR3 in amino acids: CASSRPSGRTDTQYF. The CDR3 coding sequence is TGTGCCAGCAGCCGTCCTAGCGGGAGGACAGATACGCAGTATTTT.